This T cell receptor (beta chain) originates from a study of T cell changes during pregnancy in multiple sclerosis. Profiled with immunoSEQ multiplex PCR; TCRdb holds only in-frame clones, not every one. The table records about 60,000 clones, less than 95% of them present only once. This receptor was obtained from a female donor in good health, enrolled as a control in a pregnancy study. Sequences were derived from peripheral blood, sampled in the third trimester of pregnancy.

CDR3 loop: CAWWGLVGEQFF. CDR3 DNA: TGTGCCTGGTGGGGACTAGTCGGTGAGCAGTTCTTC. The V gene is TRBV30, the J gene TRBJ2-1, with 8 nucleotides matching TRBD2. J was trimmed by 9 bases and V by 5 bases; bases with no gene match: 6. In germline, CDR1 is GTSNPN, CDR2 SVGIG (reference sequence). The CDR3 contains 12 residues. The full variable domain, rest sourced from reference TRBV30 and TRBJ2-1, is SQTIHQWPATLVQPVGSPLSLECTVEGTSNPNLYWYRQAAGRGLQLLFYSVGIGQISSEVPQNLSASRPQDRQFILSSKKLLLSDSGFYLCAWWGLVGEQFFGPGTRLTVL.